The rows below give T cell receptor beta chains drawn from one sample of a study of PD-L1 blockade in urothelial cancer. Here immunoSEQ multiplex PCR was the method, and the copy in TCRdb shows in-frame clones only, minus some. Of around 30,000 clones detected, over 75% appear once; the ten largest clones hold around 1.9%. The starting material was PBMCs, obtained around atezolizumab (anti-PD-L1) treatment. Receptors were obtained from a man aged 45-65 years with urothelial cancer. Both conserved end residues are part of each CDR3. A D gene is named only where the DNA matches it firmly. Clone size is stated in some rows and not others, as once, few, many or a class when expanded.

V gene,clone size,D gene,J gene,CDR3 protein,CDR3 DNA
TRBV7-2,.,.,TRBJ2-3,CASSLYTDTQYF,TGTGCCAGCAGCTTGTACACAGATACGCAGTATTTT
TRBV29-1,.,.,TRBJ1-1,CSVEPVVNTEAFF,TGCAGCGTTGAGCCGGTGGTGAACACTGAAGCTTTCTTT
TRBV10-1,few,.,TRBJ1-6,CASRADRGNSPLHF,TGCGCCAGCAGAGCGGACAGAGGGAATTCACCCCTCCACTTT
TRBV7-9,.,TRBD1,TRBJ1-2,CASSLGRQGTTGYTF,TGTGCCAGCAGCTTAGGCCGACAGGGGACCACTGGCTACACCTTC
TRBV4-1,.,.,TRBJ1-2,CASSQPSRQLANYGYTF,TGCGCCAGCAGCCAACCATCTCGACAGTTGGCCAACTACGGCTACACCTTC
TRBV5-6,few,TRBD1,TRBJ1-5,CASSSRQGLAQHF,TGTGCCAGCAGCTCCCGACAGGGGTTGGCCCAGCATTTT
TRBV5-6,few,.,TRBJ1-2,CASSPVGDTNYGYTF,TGTGCCAGCAGCCCCGTGGGCGACACTAACTATGGCTACACCTTC
TRBV5-6,.,TRBD1,TRBJ2-1,CASSFDRGYNEQFF,TGTGCCAGCAGCTTCGACAGGGGCTACAATGAGCAGTTCTTC
TRBV6-5,.,.,TRBJ2-7,CASSRLSGEQYF,TGTGCCAGCAGTCGGTTATCAGGCGAGCAGTACTTC
TRBV19,.,TRBD1,TRBJ2-4,CASSIPQGDDRSF,TGTGCCAGTAGTATCCCACAGGGGGACGACCGGAGTTTC
TRBV19,.,TRBD1,TRBJ1-2,CASSTTTGAQLGYTF,TGTGCCAGTAGTACCACCACAGGGGCCCAGCTTGGCTACACCTTC
TRBV10-2,.,.,TRBJ1-1,CASREGRAMNTEAFF,TGCGCCAGCCGGGAGGGGAGGGCCATGAACACTGAAGCTTTCTTT
TRBV2,once,TRBD1,TRBJ1-1,CASNRDRETEAFF,TGTGCCAGCAATCGGGACAGGGAGACTGAAGCTTTCTTT
TRBV28,.,.,TRBJ2-5,CASSPRRGGTLQETQYF,TGTGCCAGCAGCCCCCGGAGAGGGGGTACTTTACAAGAGACCCAGTACTTC
TRBV15,few,.,TRBJ1-2,CATSRSRDLRNYGYTF,TGTGCCACCAGCAGAAGCCGGGATCTCCGTAACTATGGCTACACCTTC
TRBV11-2,.,.,TRBJ2-7,CASSFNRDSGEQYF,TGTGCCAGCAGCTTCAATCGGGACTCGGGCGAGCAGTACTTC
TRBV19,large,TRBD1,TRBJ1-2,CASSIASDRDIYGYTF,TGTGCCAGTAGTATTGCCTCGGACAGGGACATCTATGGCTACACCTTC
TRBV5-5,.,.,TRBJ1-2,CASSPSVVGQTLNYGYTF,TGTGCCAGCAGCCCCTCCGTTGTGGGGCAGACCCTCAACTATGGCTACACCTTC
TRBV15,.,.,TRBJ2-7,CATSRDLSLARTWEQYF,TGTGCCACCAGCAGAGATCTTTCTTTAGCGAGAACTTGGGAGCAGTACTTC
TRBV29-1,.,.,TRBJ2-1,CSVEAPGHFEQFF,TGCAGCGTTGAAGCCCCGGGACATTTTGAGCAGTTCTTC
TRBV5-1,medium-sized,.,TRBJ1-4,CASSLIGRNEKLFF,TGCGCCAGCAGCTTGATCGGCAGGAATGAAAAACTGTTTTTT
TRBV5-1,.,.,TRBJ1-1,CASSLSPTGNTEAFF,TGCGCCAGCAGCCTCAGCCCTACAGGGAACACTGAAGCTTTCTTT
TRBV6-1,.,.,TRBJ1-5,CASSDERGSGNQPQHF,TGTGCCAGCAGTGATGAGAGAGGATCCGGCAATCAGCCCCAGCATTTT
TRBV28,.,.,TRBJ1-3,CASSLLQVSGNTIYF,TGTGCCAGCAGTTTGCTTCAGGTTTCTGGAAACACCATATATTTT
TRBV7-9,.,TRBD2,TRBJ2-1,CASSRPGLAANNEQFF,TGTGCCAGCAGTCGCCCGGGACTAGCGGCTAACAATGAGCAGTTCTTC
TRBV5-4,.,TRBD2,TRBJ2-7,CASSLGASGPPYEQYF,TGTGCCAGCAGCTTGGGGGCTAGCGGTCCTCCCTACGAGCAGTACTTC
TRBV11-3,.,.,TRBJ2-1,CASSSYFRGDNEQFF,TGTGCCAGCAGCTCTTACTTCAGGGGGGACAATGAGCAGTTCTTC
TRBV19,few,TRBD1,TRBJ1-2,CASSIPDRGQGWSNYGYTF,TGTGCCAGTAGTATACCAGACAGGGGGCAAGGTTGGTCTAACTATGGCTACACCTTC
TRBV2,.,.,TRBJ2-2,CASSTQGSGSAGELFF,TGTGCCAGCAGTACTCAGGGGTCGGGGAGCGCCGGGGAGCTGTTTTTT
TRBV28,.,.,TRBJ1-2,CASSFRAGYGYTF,TGTGCCAGCAGTTTCCGGGCGGGCTATGGCTACACCTTC
TRBV5-1,.,TRBD1,TRBJ2-4,CASSPAGTGQNIQYF,TGCGCCAGCAGCCCCGCCGGGACAGGACAAAACATTCAGTACTTC
TRBV14,.,.,TRBJ1-4,CASSRRGAGATNEKLFF,TGTGCCAGCAGCCGGAGGGGCGCCGGTGCAACTAATGAAAAACTGTTTTTT
TRBV5-1,.,TRBD2,TRBJ2-1,CASSLVASGSTYNEQFF,TGCGCCAGCAGCTTGGTGGCTAGCGGGTCTACTTACAATGAGCAGTTCTTC
TRBV19,.,TRBD2,TRBJ2-3,CASSISSGSATDTQYF,TGTGCCAGTAGTATTTCTAGCGGGAGCGCTACAGATACGCAGTATTTT
TRBV9,medium-sized,.,TRBJ1-1,CASSFLTGQNTEAFF,TGTGCCAGCAGCTTCCTGACAGGCCAGAACACTGAAGCTTTCTTT
TRBV6-1,.,.,TRBJ1-6,CASTEHRGSNSPLHF,TGTGCCAGCACCGAACATAGGGGGTCTAATTCACCCCTCCACTTT
TRBV28,.,.,TRBJ1-5,CASSFMSNQPQHF,TGTGCCAGCAGTTTTATGAGCAATCAGCCCCAGCATTTT
TRBV4-1,.,.,TRBJ2-5,CASTLTGGANQETQYF,TGCGCCAGCACCCTAACTGGGGGGGCCAACCAAGAGACCCAGTACTTC
TRBV6-5,.,.,TRBJ1-1,CASSYSSGSEAFF,TGTGCCAGCAGTTACTCTTCTGGGAGTGAAGCTTTCTTT
TRBV10-3,few,TRBD2,TRBJ2-5,CAMAASGGFQETQYF,TGTGCCATGGCCGCTAGCGGGGGATTCCAAGAGACCCAGTACTTC
TRBV5-6,.,TRBD2,TRBJ2-5,CASSDTSGGANLGETQYF,TGTGCCAGCAGCGATACTAGCGGGGGAGCTAATCTGGGAGAGACCCAGTACTTC
TRBV19,.,TRBD2,TRBJ2-3,CASSIGGADFSTDTQYF,TGTGCCAGTAGTATCGGGGGGGCAGACTTTAGCACAGATACGCAGTATTTT
TRBV7-9,.,.,TRBJ1-2,CASSLDVGNRYGYTF,TGTGCCAGCAGCTTAGACGTCGGGAATCGCTATGGCTACACCTTC
TRBV10-3,.,TRBD1,TRBJ2-5,CAISASGGMQETQYF,TGTGCCATCAGTGCGTCAGGGGGTATGCAAGAGACCCAGTACTTC
TRBV5-1,.,TRBD1,TRBJ1-2,CASSTTQGGNYGYTF,TGCGCCAGCAGCACGACACAGGGGGGAAACTATGGCTACACCTTC
TRBV29-1,.,.,TRBJ1-4,CSFKRDNNEKLFF,TGCAGCTTCAAACGGGACAATAATGAAAAACTGTTTTTT
TRBV9,few,.,TRBJ1-1,CASSVGWQTNTEAFF,TGTGCCAGCAGCGTAGGTTGGCAGACTAACACTGAAGCTTTCTTT
TRBV5-4,.,.,TRBJ1-2,CASSLDGDYGYTF,TGTGCCAGCAGCTTGGACGGAGACTATGGCTACACCTTC
TRBV7-6,.,TRBD2,TRBJ2-2,CASSLSLAGRGDTGELFF,TGTGCCAGCAGCTTATCCCTAGCGGGGAGGGGAGACACCGGGGAGCTGTTTTTT
TRBV5-1,once,.,TRBJ2-3,CASSWKAGTQYF,TGCGCCAGCAGCTGGAAAGCGGGTACGCAGTATTTT
TRBV5-1,.,.,TRBJ1-4,CASSLSGTTNEKLFF,TGCGCCAGCAGCTTGTCGGGAACAACTAATGAAAAACTGTTTTTT
TRBV6-1,.,.,TRBJ2-2,CASSGQGRGGELFF,TGTGCCAGCAGTGGACAGGGGAGGGGCGGGGAGCTGTTTTTT
TRBV6-5,.,TRBD2,TRBJ2-3,CASRLAGGPVDTQYF,TGTGCCAGCAGATTAGCGGGGGGGCCAGTAGATACGCAGTATTTT